A single sample is the source of the 7 T cell receptor beta chains below, sequenced in a study of a mutant IDH1 vaccine in newly diagnosed glioma. Produced via immunoSEQ multiplex PCR; TCRdb's table is partial and in-frame only. Among some 87,000 clones listed, approximately 78% were seen once. Specified time point: week 47, end of study. Doses of 300 ug of mutant IDH1 20-mer peptide were given with topical imiquimod. Antigens for these TCRs are unknown. The material sequenced was PBMCs, taken from a glioma patient whose treatment included an IDH1 peptide vaccine. The receptors come from a man aged 40-49 years with glioma.

The chain recombines TRBV7-2 with TRBJ2-1; TRBD1 matches 9 bases. The ends lost 4 bases at V and 8 bases at J; junction bases unmatched: 9. Germline V gene data show CDR1 as SGHTA and CDR2 as FQGNSA. There are 15 residues in the CDR3. In nucleotides, the CDR3 is TGTGCCAGCAGCTCCCCGGGACAGGGTCTTCATGAGCAGTTCTTC. It codes for CASSSPGQGLHEQFF. The complete variable domain, with remaining parts taken from reference TRBV7-2 and TRBJ2-1, reads GAGVSQSPSNKVTEKGKDVELRCDPISGHTALYWYRQSLGQGLEFLIYFQGNSAPDKSGLPSDRFSAERTGGSVSTLTIQRTQQEDSAVYLCASSSPGQGLHEQFFGPGTRLTVL.

The genes are TRBV19 and TRBJ2-1; possible D gene TRBD1, 5 bases. Trimming took 1 base from V and 3 from J, leaving 10 bases between them. This CDR3 comprises 15 residues. Germline-derived CDR1 and CDR2 are LNHDA and SQIVND (reference sequence). CDR3 nucleotides: TGTGCCAGTAGTATAGGTGAAGGGGTCTACAATGAGCAGTTCTTC. Its protein product is CASSIGEGVYNEQFF.

CDR3 sequence reads: CASSPWTASSEKLFF. The CDR3 nucleotides are TGTGCCAGCAGTCCGTGGACAGCCTCCAGTGAAAAACTGTTTTTT. The gene calls are TRBV28 and TRBJ1-4, with D possibly being TRBD1 (6 bases). CDR3 length: 15 residues. Between the trimmed V and J ends, which lost 5 bases and 7 bases, there was a span of 17 bases. Germline V gene sequence: CDR1 MDHEN, CDR2 SYDVKM. The variable domain in full, with the rest retrieved from reference TRBV28 and TRBJ1-4, is DVKVTQSSRYLVKRTGEKVFLECVQDMDHENMFWYRQDPGLGLRLIYFSYDVKMKEKGDIPEGYSVSREKKERFSLILESASTNQTSMYLCASSPWTASSEKLFFGSGTQLSVL.

This CDR3 reads CAIRTRDRGSYEQYF. DNA of the CDR3: TGTGCCATCAGAACCCGGGACAGGGGATCCTACGAGCAGTACTTC. The gene calls are TRBV10-3 and TRBJ2-7, with 10 positions matching TRBD1. This CDR3 has 15 amino acids. CDR1 is ENHRY and CDR2 is SYGVKD in the germline V gene. V dropped 6 bases and J dropped 1; count of bases not matched to a gene: 6.

The V gene is TRBV28, the J gene TRBJ1-5, with 7 bases fitting TRBD1. Trimming took 5 bases from V and 4 from J; bases not matched to a gene: 8. Germline assignment: CDR1 MDHEN and CDR2 SYDVKM. The CDR3 has 15 residues. CDR3 region: CASSPSTGFNQPQHF. Written as DNA, the CDR3 is TGTGCCAGCAGTCCTTCGACAGGGTTTAATCAGCCCCAGCATTTT. Drawing the rest from reference TRBV28 and TRBJ1-5, the complete variable domain is DVKVTQSSRYLVKRTGEKVFLECVQDMDHENMFWYRQDPGLGLRLIYFSYDVKMKEKGDIPEGYSVSREKKERFSLILESASTNQTSMYLCASSPSTGFNQPQHFGDGTRLSIL.

This clone was detected only once. V usage is TRBV11-3 and J usage is TRBJ2-1; TRBD2 matches at 7 bases. With V trimmed by 2 bases and J by 8 bases, 12 bases remained unmatched. Germline CDR1 is SGHNT and CDR2 is YENEEA. The CDR3 has 16 amino acids. The CDR3 sequence is CASSLRGGSSPHEQFF. In nucleotides, the CDR3 is TGTGCCAGCAGCTTACGCGGCGGGAGTTCGCCCCATGAGCAGTTCTTC.

This clone turned up a few times. The rearrangement uses TRBV13 and TRBJ1-1, with no clear D. The CDR3 runs 16 residues. Germline V CDR1 and CDR2: PRHDT, FYEKMQ (reference sequence). V dropped 5 bases and J dropped 2 bases, with 18 bases sitting between them. The CDR3: CASSLPWLAENTEAFF. The DNA for the CDR3 is TGTGCCAGCAGCCTCCCCTGGCTGGCGGAAAACACTGAAGCTTTCTTT.